Below, 17 T cell receptor beta chains from the same sample are listed, as sequenced in a study of shared clonotypes between healthy human individuals (dated by TCRdb to 2020 to 2022). Receptor amplification or capture employed the immunoSEQ multiplex PCR assay. TCRdb retrieved this table from immuneACCESS and kept in-frame rearrangements only. Not all clones are present; in checked studies, unresolved V genes account for under half, and no reason is known for the remainder. Across this sample there are hundreds of thousands of clones, with roughly 96% seen only once. The top ten clonotypes cover less than 0.12% of the sample. For the CD8 naive samples, CD45RO-negative cells were positively selected for CCR7, yielding a CD45RA+CCR7+ population from which TemRA cells were excluded. The sample was naive CD8+ T cells sorted from blood. The cell subset or site label here, explained by the study, means: CD45RA+CCR7+. The source is a woman aged 25 to 39 in good health.

The chain couples TRBV15 to TRBJ1-3; D unclear. The CDR3 is made up of 13 amino acids. CDR1 and CDR2 from the germline V gene are LNHNV and YYDKDF (reference sequence). V shed 3 bases and J shed 0 bases, with 3 bases lying between them. CDR3 in DNA: TGTGCCACCAGCAGTAGCTCTGGAAACACCATATATTTT. Translation gives CATSSSSGNTIYF.

This clone was observed once. This chain connects TRBV27 to TRBJ2-2; 11 nucleotides line up with TRBD2. Germline loops: CDR1 MNHEY, CDR2 SMNVEV (reference sequence). The CDR3 has 16 residues. V gave up 4 bases and J gave up 1 base; unmatched junction bases: 2. DNA of the CDR3: TGTGCCAGCAGTTCCGGGACTAGCGGGAACACCGGGGAGCTGTTTTTT. This sequence encodes CASSSGTSGNTGELFF.

The V call is TRBV15, the J call TRBJ1-2; maybe TRBD1 (5 bases). Germline CDR1 LNHNV, CDR2 YYDKDF (reference sequence). Between the trimmed V and J ends, which lost 0 bases and 0 bases, there was a span of 20 bases. The CDR3 is 19 residues long. CDR3 residues: CATSRDPMGEDGANYGYTF. CDR3 DNA sequence: TGTGCCACCAGCAGAGATCCTATGGGGGAGGATGGAGCTAACTATGGCTACACCTTC.

The chain employs TRBV11-1 and TRBJ2-1; TRBD1 is a possible D gene (6 bases). Germline V gene sequence: CDR1 SGHAT, CDR2 FQDESV (reference sequence). The CDR3 has 13 residues. Trimming removed 7 bases from V and 4 bases from J, with 11 bases in between. The CDR3 is CASNIQGYNEQFF. CDR3 DNA: TGTGCCAGCAACATACAGGGTTACAATGAGCAGTTCTTC.

The chain joins TRBV13 to TRBJ1-1, with unresolved D. The CDR3 is made up of 12 amino acids. CDR1 PRHDT and CDR2 FYEKMQ come from the germline V gene (reference sequence). Trimming took 5 bases from V and 1 from J, leaving 5 bases between them. The CDR3 loop is CASSPGNTEAFF. The CDR3 nucleotides are TGTGCCAGCAGCCCGGGGAACACTGAAGCTTTCTTT.

This clone was recorded once. This chain links TRBV27 with TRBJ2-5, with no clear D. V lost 1 base and J lost 3, with 6 bases in between. The germline gives CDR1 MNHEY, CDR2 SMNVEV (reference sequence). CDR3 length: 13 residues. In DNA, the CDR3 is TGTGCCAGCAGTTTATATCGGGAAGAGACCCAGTACTTC. This gives the protein CASSLYREETQYF.

The chain carries TRBV5-1 and TRBJ2-7; the D gene is possibly TRBD1 (5 bases). Germline CDR1 reads SGHRS; CDR2 reads YFSETQ. V lost 4 bases, J lost 6 bases, and 17 bases lay in between. The CDR3 contains 14 residues. This chain's CDR3 is CASSHDSFSIEQYF. Written as DNA, the CDR3 is TGCGCCAGCAGCCACGACAGTTTCTCCATCGAGCAGTACTTC. The full variable domain, rest sourced from reference TRBV5-1 and TRBJ2-7, is KAGVTQTPRYLIKTRGQQVTLSCSPISGHRSVSWYQQTPGQGLQFLFEYFSETQRNKGNFPGRFSGRQFSNSRSEMNVSTLELGDSALYLCASSHDSFSIEQYFGPGTRLTVT.

This clone was observed a few times. Within the sample, other DNA sequences also encode this same CDR3. Here the CDR3 DNA reads TGTGCCAGCAGCCCGGGGTACGGCTACACCTTC. It specifies CASSPGYGYTF. J is TRBJ1-2 and V is TRBV7-9; unclear D gene. V was clipped by 5 bases and J by 8 bases, with 9 bases between them. This CDR3 is 11 amino acids long. Germline V CDR1 and CDR2: SEHNR, FQNEAQ (reference sequence).

V and J are TRBV19 and TRBJ2-1; 9 bases are a match to TRBD1. The germline V gene has CDR1 LNHDA and CDR2 SQIVND (reference sequence). Losses at the gene ends were 8 bases for V and 6 bases for J; bases not matched to a gene: 14. CDR3 length: 16 residues. The CDR3 nucleotides are TGTGCCAGTTTGGGACAGGGTGTTTCCCCTTTCAATGAGCAGTTCTTC. It translates to CASLGQGVSPFNEQFF.

The chain employs TRBV13 and TRBJ2-5; 7 nucleotides agree with TRBD1. J was trimmed by 5 bases and V by 0 bases; bases with no gene match: 12. This CDR3 is 17 amino acids long. Germline assignment: CDR1 PRHDT and CDR2 FYEKMQ (reference sequence). The DNA for the CDR3 is TGTGCCAGCAGCTTAGGCCGGCGGCAGGGGGACGGGGAGACCCAGTACTTC. Translating it yields CASSLGRRQGDGETQYF.

V gene TRBV27 combines with J gene TRBJ2-1; D may be TRBD1 (5 bases). CDR1 is MNHEY and CDR2 is SMNVEV in the germline V gene (reference sequence). Trimming took off 3 bases at V and 10 bases at J, with 13 bases between the two ends. CDR3 size: 13 residues. The CDR3 reads CASSFSMRTEQFF. The CDR3 DNA follows: TGTGCCAGCAGTTTTTCAATGAGGACAGAGCAGTTCTTC.

V usage is TRBV13 and J usage is TRBJ1-2; 11 bases fit TRBD1. The V gene's germline CDR1 is PRHDT and CDR2 FYEKMQ (reference sequence). This CDR3 region has 14 residues. V was pared by 4 bases and J by 5 bases, with 3 bases of the junction left unmatched. As DNA, the CDR3 is TGTGCCAGCAGCTGGACAGGGGGCTATTATGGCTACACCTTC. The encoded protein is CASSWTGGYYGYTF.

CDR3 residues: CASSVVGVLGSGQQFF. The CDR3 nucleotides read TGTGCCAGCAGCGTAGTCGGGGTTCTAGGGAGCGGGCAGCAGTTCTTC. V and J are TRBV9 and TRBJ2-1; D perhaps matches TRBD2 (6 bases). CDR3 length: 16 residues. Trimming stripped 0 bases from V and 11 bases from J, with 21 bases between. The germline V gene encodes CDR1 SGDLS and CDR2 YYNGEE.

The genes are TRBV9 and TRBJ2-1; 10 bases agree with TRBD2. The V gene end was trimmed by 4 bases and the J gene end by 7 bases; junction bases not matched to a gene: 8. The germline CDR1 and CDR2 sequences are SGDLS and YYNGEE. The CDR3 consists of 15 residues. CDR3 DNA: TGTGCCAGCAGCACCGGAGCGGGAGGGCCTAATGAGCAGTTCTTC. It codes for CASSTGAGGPNEQFF.

The chain joins TRBV2 to TRBJ1-1; maybe TRBD1 (6 bases). Trimming stripped 1 base from V and 0 bases from J, with 15 bases between. Germline CDR1 is SNHLY and CDR2 is FYNNEI. This CDR3 comprises 17 residues. CDR3 DNA: TGTGCCAGCAGTGAAGGAACAGGGCGCGGTATGAACACTGAAGCTTTCTTT. Amino acids: CASSEGTGRGMNTEAFF.

The chain links TRBV10-3 to TRBJ1-1; the D is unclear. The CDR3 sequence is 17 residues long. Germline CDR1 ENHRY, CDR2 SYGVKD. Between the trimmed V and J ends, which lost 0 bases and 3 bases, there was a span of 17 bases. In nucleotides, the CDR3 is TGTGCCATCAGTGAGTCGATTGTGCCCGGAGGAGACACTGAAGCTTTCTTT. Amino acids: CAISESIVPGGDTEAFF.

This clone has only one observation. Here the CDR3 DNA reads TGTGCCAGCAGTTACTCGATCGGGGTACGGTACGAGCAGTACTTC. Translation gives CASSYSIGVRYEQYF. This chain links TRBV6-5 with TRBJ2-7; D is perhaps TRBD2 (5 bases). The CDR3 contains 15 residues. Germline V gives CDR1 MNHEY, CDR2 SVGAGI. The ends were cut back, 0 bases at V and 4 bases at J, with 13 bases in the middle.